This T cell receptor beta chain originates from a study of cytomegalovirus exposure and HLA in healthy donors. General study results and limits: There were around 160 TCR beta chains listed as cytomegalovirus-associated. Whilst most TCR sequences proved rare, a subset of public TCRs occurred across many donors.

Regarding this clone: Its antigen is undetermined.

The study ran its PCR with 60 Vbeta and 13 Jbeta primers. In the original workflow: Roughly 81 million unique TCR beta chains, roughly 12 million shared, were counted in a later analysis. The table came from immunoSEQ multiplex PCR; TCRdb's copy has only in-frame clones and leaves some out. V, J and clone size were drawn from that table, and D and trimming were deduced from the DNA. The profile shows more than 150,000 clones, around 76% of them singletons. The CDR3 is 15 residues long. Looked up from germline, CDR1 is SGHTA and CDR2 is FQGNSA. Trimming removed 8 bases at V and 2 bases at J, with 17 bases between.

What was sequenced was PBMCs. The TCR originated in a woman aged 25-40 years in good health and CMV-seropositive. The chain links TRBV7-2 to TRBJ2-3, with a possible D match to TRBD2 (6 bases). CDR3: CASDPRGDSTDTQYF. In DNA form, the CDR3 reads TGTGCCAGCGACCCGCGGGGAGATTCCACAGATACGCAGTATTTT.